These 30 T cell receptor beta chains originate from one sample sequenced in a study of OX40 agonist ivuxolimab in advanced cancers. Clones were read by immunoSEQ multiplex PCR, and TCRdb kept only the in-frame ones, dropping some. The data show about 13,000 clones, around 69% seen once. The material sequenced was CD4+ or CD8+ T cells sorted from blood, taken in a trial of the OX40 agonist ivuxolimab. Source of these receptors: an adult with an advanced solid tumor such as melanoma, head and neck, liver or kidney cancer.

The chain couples TRBV4-1 to TRBJ2-7; 9 nucleotides agree with TRBD2. The CDR3 is made up of 15 amino acids. The J segment lost 3 bases and the V segment lost 3 bases, leaving 6 bases of the junction unmatched. Germline V gives CDR1 MGHRA, CDR2 YSYEKL. This CDR3 is CASSHLAGPGYEQYF. In DNA form, the CDR3 reads TGCGCCAGCAGCCATCTAGCGGGGCCGGGCTACGAGCAGTACTTC.

The rearrangement joins TRBV19 to TRBJ2-1, with 10 bases fitting TRBD2. The V and J ends lost 1 base and 4 bases, in that order; junction bases with no gene match: 10. Germline CDR1 reads LNHDA; CDR2 reads SQIVND (reference sequence). The CDR3 loop spans 18 amino acids. The CDR3 region is CASSIVASGSRRYNEQFF. As DNA, the CDR3 is TGTGCCAGTAGTATAGTGGCTAGCGGGAGTAGAAGGTACAATGAGCAGTTCTTC.

This clone appeared a few times. V and J are TRBV4-1 and TRBJ2-5, with D possibly TRBD1 on 6 matching bases. The germline CDR1 and CDR2 sequences are MGHRA and YSYEKL. V was trimmed by 1 base and J by 1 base, leaving 7 bases between them. This CDR3 region has 14 residues. The CDR3: CASSQGQVQETQYF. CDR3 DNA: TGCGCCAGCAGCCAAGGACAGGTCCAAGAGACCCAGTACTTC.

This chain uses TRBV28 with TRBJ2-3, with D perhaps matching TRBD1 (5 bases). This CDR3 is built from 15 residues. CDR1 is MDHEN and CDR2 is SYDVKM in the germline V gene. V was trimmed by 6 bases and J by 0 bases, leaving 13 bases between them. The CDR3 region is CASSIDSPSTDTQYF. CDR3 nucleotide sequence: TGTGCCAGCAGCATCGACAGCCCGAGCACAGATACGCAGTATTTT.

The chain links TRBV6-1 to TRBJ1-3; a possible D gene is TRBD1 (5 bases). V was trimmed by 3 bases and J by 4 bases, leaving 13 bases between them. This CDR3 has 15 residues. CDR1 and CDR2 (germline): MNHNS, SASEGT. The CDR3 DNA is TGTGCCAGCAGTGACCGCGCGGGGGAAGGAAACACCATATATTTT. It encodes CASSDRAGEGNTIYF.

V and J are TRBV2 and TRBJ1-1; D gene ambiguous. The germline gives CDR1 SNHLY, CDR2 FYNNEI. Trimming left V 6 bases short and J 6 bases short, with 17 bases between. CDR3 size: 14 residues. The CDR3 region is CASRGQAANPEAFF. CDR3 nucleotide sequence: TGTGCCAGCAGGGGCCAGGCCGCGAATCCTGAAGCTTTCTTT.

The chain recombines TRBV5-4 with TRBJ1-2, with D possibly TRBD1 on 5 matching bases. The V and J ends lost 3 bases and 8 bases respectively, with 14 bases between them. The CDR3 loop spans 13 amino acids. CDR1 and CDR2 from the germline V gene are SGHNT and YYREEE (reference sequence). The CDR3 nucleotides are TGTGCCAGCAGCTACGGGACGCGAGAGGGCTACACCTTC. Its protein is CASSYGTREGYTF.

The chain is built from TRBV27 and TRBJ2-5; the D is unclear. The CDR3 contains 13 residues. CDR1 and CDR2 (germline): MNHEY, SMNVEV (reference sequence). V lost 5 bases and J 0 bases, leaving 7 bases between the germline ends. CDR3 sequence (DNA): TGTGCCAGCAGTCGTCAGAACCAAGAGACCCAGTACTTC. It is translated as CASSRQNQETQYF.

The J gene is TRBJ1-5, the V gene TRBV6-1; D unclear. Trimming took 2 bases from V and 9 from J, leaving 17 bases between them. Germline V gives CDR1 MNHNS, CDR2 SASEGT. The CDR3 loop spans 15 amino acids. The CDR3 region has the DNA TGTGCCAGCAGTGAAACTGCCGATTCCAAAAGGCCCCAGCATTTT. As protein: CASSETADSKRPQHF.

The sample holds one count of this clone. V and J are TRBV7-2 and TRBJ1-2; D is perhaps TRBD1 (6 bases). Germline lookup yields CDR1 SGHTA and CDR2 FQGNSA. V was cut by 2 bases and J by 0 bases, with 22 bases left in between. The CDR3 totals 19 residues. The CDR3 reads CASSLFPFIRGLPNYGYTF. The CDR3 DNA is TGTGCCAGCAGCTTATTCCCTTTTATCAGGGGACTCCCTAACTATGGCTACACCTTC.

This clone was seen a single time. V usage is TRBV7-6 and J usage is TRBJ2-3; a weak D match, TRBD2 (6 bases). This CDR3 has 12 amino acids. Germline V gene data show CDR1 as SGHVS and CDR2 as FNYEAQ. V was pared by 6 bases and J by 4 bases, with 8 bases between. The CDR3 spells CASRPGADTQYF. Here the CDR3 DNA reads TGTGCCAGCAGGCCGGGGGCAGATACGCAGTATTTT. Filled out from reference TRBV7-6 and TRBJ2-3, the complete variable domain reads GAGVSQSPRYKVTKRGQDVALRCDPISGHVSLYWYRQALGQGPEFLTYFNYEAQQDKSGLPNDRFSAERPEGSISTLTIQRTEQRDSAMYRCASRPGADTQYFGPGTRLTVL.

V and J are TRBV6-1 and TRBJ2-5, with D possibly TRBD2 on 5 matching bases. Germline CDR1 and CDR2: MNHNS and SASEGT. The V and J ends lost 1 base and 6 bases respectively, with 12 bases between them. The CDR3 extends over 14 amino acids. CDR3 sequence: CASSEDVGVQTQYF. CDR3 in DNA: TGTGCCAGCAGTGAAGATGTGGGAGTACAGACCCAGTACTTC.

This clone has a single count. The gene calls are TRBV30 and TRBJ2-2; D might be TRBD1 (6 bases). CDR3 size: 15 residues. The germline gives CDR1 GTSNPN, CDR2 SVGIG (reference sequence). V was pared by 4 bases and J by 4 bases, with 16 bases between. This CDR3 reads CAWTSGGGPTGELFF. The CDR3 nucleotides read TGTGCCTGGACCTCTGGGGGCGGGCCCACCGGGGAGCTGTTTTTT.

The J gene is TRBJ2-2, the V gene TRBV20-1, with D hard to call. Trimming stripped 4 bases from V and 5 bases from J, with 5 bases between. Germline V lookup: CDR1 DFQATT, CDR2 SNEGSKA (reference sequence). This CDR3 is built from 11 residues. This chain's CDR3 is CSATTTGELFF. The CDR3 nucleotides are TGCAGTGCTACAACAACCGGGGAGCTGTTTTTT.

This chain uses TRBV6-5 with TRBJ2-2; D is undetermined. Germline V CDR1 and CDR2: MNHEY, SVGAGI. The CDR3 sequence is 13 residues long. V lost 2 bases, J lost 3 bases, and 4 bases lay in between. CDR3 residues: CASSYSYTGELFF. The CDR3 coding sequence is TGTGCCAGCAGTTACAGTTACACCGGGGAGCTGTTTTTT.

The chain employs TRBV5-4 and TRBJ2-1; 7 bases map to TRBD2. The germline V gene encodes CDR1 SGHNT and CDR2 YYREEE (reference sequence). V trimming: 4 bases; J trimming: 10 bases; junction bases outside the gene matches: 11. The length of the CDR3 is 14 residues. The CDR3 nucleotides are TGTGCCAGCAGCATCGGAGGCGGGAGTAACGAGCAGTTCTTC. This translates into CASSIGGGSNEQFF.

This rearrangement joins TRBV18 to TRBJ2-1, with D possibly being TRBD2 (9 bases). This CDR3 is 17 amino acids long. Germline CDR1 KGHSH, CDR2 LQKENI. V was shortened by 6 bases and J by 5 bases, with 23 bases between the two germline ends. CDR3 nucleotides: TGTGCCAGCTCGACAGGGGAGATTAGCGGGAGTAACAATGAGCAGTTCTTC. Translation gives CASSTGEISGSNNEQFF.

The CDR3 loop is CASSSADRDEQYF. The CDR3 DNA reads as TGTGCCAGCAGTTCCGCCGACAGGGACGAGCAGTACTTC. This rearrangement joins TRBV6-5 to TRBJ2-7; TRBD1 agrees at 7 bases. The V and J ends lost 4 bases and 5 bases, in that order; junction bases with no gene match: 5. The CDR3 runs 13 residues. Germline assignment: CDR1 MNHEY and CDR2 SVGAGI.

CDR3 loop: CASSHTGGEQYF. CDR3 bases: TGTGCCAGCAGCCACACTGGTGGCGAGCAGTACTTC. This chain connects TRBV7-2 to TRBJ2-7; D is unclear. Germline V CDR1 and CDR2: SGHTA, FQGNSA. V lost 5 bases and J lost 6, with 11 bases in between. The CDR3 extends over 12 amino acids.

The rearrangement joins TRBV6-4 to TRBJ2-3; D perhaps matches TRBD2 (5 bases). The CDR3 runs to 13 residues. The germline V gene encodes CDR1 MRHNA and CDR2 SNTAGT. V was clipped by 6 bases and J by 1 base, with 8 bases between them. The DNA of the CDR3 is TGTGCCAGCAGCCAAGCGGGCACAGATACGCAGTATTTT. Its protein is CASSQAGTDTQYF.

The chain couples TRBV13 to TRBJ1-2; 7 bases are a match to TRBD1. The CDR3 length is 17 residues. Germline values: CDR1 PRHDT, CDR2 FYEKMQ (reference sequence). V gave up 4 bases and J gave up 0 bases; unmatched junction bases: 11. The CDR3 reads CASSSSGTAITNYGYTF. DNA for the CDR3: TGTGCCAGCAGCTCCTCCGGGACAGCGATAACTAACTATGGCTACACCTTC. Filled out from reference TRBV13 and TRBJ1-2, the complete variable domain reads AAGVIQSPRHLIKEKRETATLKCYPIPRHDTVYWYQQGPGQDPQFLISFYEKMQSDKGSIPDRFSAQQFSDYHSELNMSSLELGDSALYFCASSSSGTAITNYGYTFGSGTRLTVV.

The V gene is TRBV7-3, the J gene TRBJ2-1; 9 bases are shared with TRBD2. The CDR3 spans 16 residues. Germline V gene lookup returns CDR1 SGHTA and CDR2 FQGTGA. Unmatched junction bases numbered 6, after V lost 6 bases and J lost 0 bases. The CDR3, as DNA: TGTGCCAGCAGTAAACTAGCGGGCCACTCCTACAATGAGCAGTTCTTC. As protein: CASSKLAGHSYNEQFF.

In its sample, this clone was seen many times. This chain joins TRBV11-1 and TRBJ2-1, with TRBD2 matching over 11 bases. Germline V lookup: CDR1 SGHAT, CDR2 FQDESV (reference sequence). Trimming took 5 bases from V and 8 from J; bases not matched to a gene: 8. This CDR3 comprises 15 residues. This CDR3 reads CASSVLAGVVDEQFF. CDR3 DNA: TGTGCCAGCAGCGTACTAGCGGGAGTTGTAGATGAGCAGTTCTTC.

The V and J genes are TRBV11-2 and TRBJ1-4; D is uncertain. The CDR3 runs 14 residues. Trimming took 5 bases from V and 5 from J, leaving 12 bases between them. Germline values: CDR1 SGHAT, CDR2 FQNNGV. The CDR3 reads CASSQGPGNEKLFF. The CDR3 coding sequence is TGTGCCAGCAGCCAAGGGCCTGGAAATGAAAAACTGTTTTTT. Looking up the rest from reference TRBV11-2 and TRBJ1-4 gives the full variable domain: EAGVAQSPRYKIIEKRQSVAFWCNPISGHATLYWYQQILGQGPKLLIQFQNNGVVDDSQLPKDRFSAERLKGVDSTLKIQPAKLEDSAVYLCASSQGPGNEKLFFGSGTQLSVL.

The chain uses TRBV28 and TRBJ1-1, with a tentative D call TRBD1 (5 bases). This CDR3 spans 15 amino acids. V was trimmed by 6 bases and J by 0 bases, leaving 14 bases between them. Germline V gene sequence: CDR1 MDHEN, CDR2 SYDVKM. The CDR3 coding sequence is TGTGCCAGCAGCCTTGGACAACTCATGAACACTGAAGCTTTCTTT. Its protein product is CASSLGQLMNTEAFF.

The count of this clone is one. A far larger clone is a single base away, which makes a read error likely. Other DNA sequences from this sample encode an identical CDR3 as well. The V and J genes are TRBV2 and TRBJ1-1, with 7 nucleotides matching TRBD1. With V trimmed by 6 bases and J by 0 bases, 4 bases remained unmatched. The CDR3 spans 14 residues. CDR1 SNHLY and CDR2 FYNNEI come from the germline V gene. This CDR3 is CASSPGQLNTEAFF. DNA of the CDR3: TGTGCCAGCAGCCCGGGACAGCTGAACACTGAAGCTTTCTTT.

The V call is TRBV6-1, the J call TRBJ2-6; tentative D call: TRBD1 (6 bases). The CDR3 extends over 16 amino acids. The germline CDR1 and CDR2 sequences are MNHNS and SASEGT. V dropped 2 bases and J dropped 4 bases, with 12 bases sitting between them. CDR3 in amino acids: CASSERTGTGANVLTF. CDR3 in DNA: TGTGCCAGCAGTGAACGAACCGGGACAGGGGCCAACGTCCTGACTTTC.

A remark on this clone: At one boundary the junction diverges from the germline segment, which might be a read error. The chain employs TRBV6-4 and TRBJ2-5; tentative D call: TRBD1 (5 bases). This CDR3 region has 13 residues. The germline V gene has CDR1 MRHNA and CDR2 SNTAGT. CDR3 loop: CASSNSGIETQYF. The CDR3 DNA reads as TGTGCCAGCAGTAACTCAGGGATAGAGACCCAGTACTTC.

The CDR3 DNA is TGTGCCAGCAGTCCCCGACAGGGGCTGGGAAACACCATATATTTT. It specifies CASSPRQGLGNTIYF. The chain recombines TRBV2 with TRBJ1-3; 8 nucleotides agree with TRBD1. Germline V CDR1 and CDR2: SNHLY, FYNNEI. CDR3 size: 15 residues. V dropped 5 bases and J dropped 4; count of bases not matched to a gene: 7.

The chain carries TRBV5-3 and TRBJ2-1; 9 bases fit TRBD2. TRBV5-3 has ORF status, its function being uncertain. The CDR3 sequence is 16 residues long. Unmatched junction bases numbered 2, after V lost 1 base and J lost 0 bases. This CDR3 is CARSLCSGSSYNEQFF. The CDR3, as DNA: TGTGCCAGAAGCTTGTGTAGCGGGAGCTCCTACAATGAGCAGTTCTTC.